This T cell receptor (beta chain) was sequenced during a study of beta chain features in type 1 diabetes. About the study: In age, gender and cell yields, patients were similar to healthy donors. There were 107,917,701 sorted cells examined across all samples.

Per germline, CDR1 MDHEN and CDR2 SYDVKM. V dropped 6 bases and J dropped 6; count of bases not matched to a gene: 14. The CDR3 contains 17 residues. cDNA synthesis used the whole RNA isolate, giving expressed TCRB sequences. Profiled with immunoSEQ multiplex PCR; TCRdb holds only in-frame clones, not every one. The sample has 900,000 or so clones; about a sixth are singletons. The sequence was collected from a woman between 18 and 29 years old in good health. The V call is TRBV28, the J call TRBJ2-5; 12 positions agree with TRBD2. The sequencing input was naive CD4+ T cells from blood. CDR3 in amino acids: CASSRTPGLAGGQTQYF. DNA of the CDR3: TGTGCCAGCAGCCGAACCCCGGGTCTAGCGGGAGGGCAGACCCAGTACTTC.